The clone carrying this T cell receptor (beta chain) has ten or more counts. Its antigen remains unidentified. This sample was taken from a study of blood T cells in healthy people across ages. Study-level results: Older age coincided with a roughly linear decline in TCR beta diversity per million T cells.

A second PCR of roughly 7 to 11 cycles used a sample-barcoded 5' primer and a J-beta primer mix. TCRdb reanalysed the 5' RACE reads using MiXCR and keeps one entry per CDR3 protein. The profile shows 1 million to 1.2 million distinct CDR3 sequences, roughly two fifths of them singletons. The donors, all healthy, were Caucasians living in Russia, aged roughly 6 to 100. Extraction yielded at least 5.5 micrograms of total RNA per sample. CDR3 size: 15 residues. Trimming cost V 3 bases and J 5 bases; bases outside gene matches: 4. The rearrangement uses TRBV12-3 or TRBV12-4 and TRBJ2-3; TRBD2 aligns across 11 bases. The sequencing input was blood. The source of this sequence is a man between 18 and 35 years old in good health. The CDR3: CASSFSGGAGDTQYF. The DNA of the CDR3 is TGTGCCAGCAGTTTTAGCGGGGGGGCCGGAGATACGCAGTATTTT.